This TCR beta chain is from a study of neoadjuvant anti-PD-1 for oral cavity cancer. For the study at large: Patients without progression received a fourth nivolumab dose around day 43, then surgical resection on days 50-56. Whole-study findings and limits: With a few patients per group, TCR findings need larger cohorts. Pretreatment Treg/Th17 ratio correlated inversely with post-treatment tumor clonality.

Unmatched junction bases numbered 17, after V lost 3 bases and J lost 5 bases. Germline CDR1 and CDR2: WNHNN and SYGVQD (reference sequence). CDR3 size: 19 residues. Patients had newly diagnosed, untreated stage II-IVA oral cavity squamous cell carcinoma. This clone was observed a handful of times. Its target is unknown. Assay: immunoSEQ multiplex PCR; the TCRdb copy retains only in-frame clones and omits some. This sample has 11,000 to 15,000 clones; over 55% occur once, and the top ten carry less than 3.5%. Sequenced material: PBMCs, taken before nivolumab (anti-PD-1) treatment. V and J are TRBV10-1 and TRBJ2-2; 8 bases fit TRBD1. This receptor was obtained from a person aged 40-85 years with oral cavity squamous cell carcinoma. CDR3 DNA sequence: TGCGCCAGCAGTGATTCGTACAGGGGGTCGAAAAGTGGGACCGGGGAGCTGTTTTTT. This codes for CASSDSYRGSKSGTGELFF.